Shown below are 27 T cell receptor beta chains from a single sample sequenced in a study of T-cell memory formation after mild COVID-19. TCRdb reprocessed the 5' RACE reads with MiXCR, giving one entry per CDR3 protein. Seen here are under 150,000 distinct CDR3 sequences, 22% observed once, and the top ten hold under 50%. The sequenced material came from PBMCs or a T cell subset sorted from them (not recorded which). Receptors were obtained from a man aged 18 to 29 who had mild COVID-19 (a few samples of this study predate the infection). Cell type and time point are not known.

The V call is TRBV5-5, the J call TRBJ2-5; TRBD2 might be the D (7 bases). The CDR3 contains 15 residues. V was clipped by 2 bases and J by 4 bases, with 15 bases between them. Germline CDR1 reads SGHKS; CDR2 reads YYEKEE (reference sequence). The CDR3 nucleotides read TGTGCCAGCAGCTTTCGTCGGGGGGCGAGAGAGACCCAGTACTTC. Translation gives CASSFRRGARETQYF.

This clonotype was counted only a few times. This chain uses TRBV7-8 with TRBJ1-1; D call uncertain. The CDR3 extends over 13 amino acids. V shed 5 bases and J shed 7 bases, with 14 bases lying between them. Germline CDR1 is SGHVS and CDR2 is FQNEAQ. For the CDR3, the DNA is TGTGCCAGCAGCGTCGCCCGAGTCCGTGAAGCTTTCTTT. The encoded protein is CASSVARVREAFF.

This clonotype was detected only a few times. The chain joins TRBV24-1 to TRBJ2-3; D is uncertain. The CDR3 spans 13 residues. V was trimmed by 2 bases and J by 6 bases, leaving 8 bases between them. Germline-derived CDR1 and CDR2 are KGHDR and SFDVKD. CDR3 residues: CATSDSLTDTQYF. DNA of the CDR3: TGTGCCACCAGTGATTCCCTGACGGATACGCAGTATTTT.

The gene calls are TRBV20-1 and TRBJ1-2, with 7 bases fitting TRBD1. There are 15 residues in the CDR3. Germline CDR1 DFQATT, CDR2 SNEGSKA (reference sequence). J was trimmed by 0 bases and V by 6 bases; bases with no gene match: 10. The CDR3 loop is CSALRTGASNYGYTF. In DNA, the CDR3 is TGCAGTGCACTTCGGACAGGAGCATCTAACTATGGCTACACCTTC.

The chain is built from TRBV29-1 and TRBJ2-1; TRBD1 or TRBD2 may be the D gene (5 bases each). This CDR3 has 13 amino acids. Germline V gives CDR1 SQVTM, CDR2 ANQGSEA. The ends were cut back, 3 bases at V and 4 bases at J, with 10 bases in the middle. CDR3 DNA sequence: TGCAGCGTTGAGGGGGTTACGTACAATGAGCAGTTCTTC. Amino acids: CSVEGVTYNEQFF.

The chain joins TRBV7-2 to TRBJ2-7, with D perhaps TRBD2 (5 bases). Per the germline V gene, CDR1 is SGHTA and CDR2 is FQGNSA. With 6 bases removed from V and 2 bases from J, the gap between germline ends came to 5 bases. The CDR3 has 11 amino acids. Here the CDR3 reads CASRRAYEQYF. The DNA of the CDR3 is TGTGCCAGCAGGCGGGCCTACGAGCAGTACTTC.

This chain joins TRBV11-2 and TRBJ1-6, with TRBD1 matching 7 bases. This CDR3 region has 14 residues. Losses at the gene ends were 7 bases for V and 4 bases for J; bases not matched to a gene: 4. CDR1 is SGHAT, CDR2 FQNNGV, per germline. The CDR3 nucleotides are TGTGCCAGCAACCGACAGGGATATAATTCACCCCTCCACTTT. Translating gives CASNRQGYNSPLHF.

This chain links TRBV4-1 with TRBJ1-3, with 8 bases fitting TRBD1. The junction had 15 bases not matched to a gene; V was cut back by 4 bases and J by 7 bases. This CDR3 region has 17 residues. Germline-derived CDR1 and CDR2 are MGHRA and YSYEKL. In DNA, the CDR3 is TGCGCCAGCAGCCCCCCGGGGAACCGACAGGGGAGGAACACCATATATTTT. This sequence encodes CASSPPGNRQGRNTIYF.

The J gene is TRBJ2-1, the V gene TRBV4-2; D gene unclear. The CDR3 length is 13 residues. Trimming took off 3 bases at V and 8 bases at J, with 11 bases between the two ends. CDR1 LGHNA and CDR2 YNFKEQ come from the germline V gene. The chain's CDR3 is CASSHPRADEQFF. The CDR3 nucleotides are TGTGCCAGCAGCCACCCTAGGGCGGATGAGCAGTTCTTC.

V usage is TRBV7-2 and J usage is TRBJ2-7, with D maybe TRBD2 (6 bases). The V gene's germline CDR1 is SGHTA and CDR2 FQGNSA. The CDR3 has 16 residues. Trimming stripped 2 bases from V and 1 base from J, with 15 bases between. CDR3 amino acids: CASSLSLYGGSYEQYF. In DNA form, the CDR3 reads TGTGCCAGCAGCTTAAGCCTCTACGGGGGTTCCTACGAGCAGTACTTC.

This clonotype has only a few counts. The genes are TRBV6-2 or TRBV6-3 and TRBJ2-7; D possibly corresponds to TRBD1 (6 bases). CDR1 and CDR2 (germline): MNHEY, SVGEGT. The CDR3 runs 16 residues. The ends were cut back, 7 bases at V and 6 bases at J, with 25 bases in the middle. CDR3 in DNA: TGTGCCAGCACCTCGGGCGCGGGTCTAAACAGGGTCGAGCAGTACGTC. It yields the protein CASTSGAGLNRVEQYV.

V gene TRBV24-1 combines with J gene TRBJ2-2; D remains unclear. CDR3 length: 12 amino acids. Trimming pared 9 bases from V and 3 bases from J, leaving 7 bases between. The V gene's germline CDR1 is KGHDR and CDR2 SFDVKD. The CDR3 DNA is TGTGCCACCGGGTCACACACCGGGGAGCTGTTTTTT. Translation gives CATGSHTGELFF.

The chain couples TRBV19 to TRBJ1-2, with no clear D. The V end was cut by 1 base, the J end by 4 bases, with 10 bases between. The CDR3 spans 14 residues. The germline V gene has CDR1 LNHDA and CDR2 SQIVND (reference sequence). This chain's CDR3 is CASSIGLSGYGYTF. CDR3 nucleotide sequence: TGTGCCAGTAGTATAGGCCTGTCGGGCTATGGCTACACCTTC.

The V and J genes are TRBV10-3 and TRBJ1-1; D gene uncertain. Trimming stripped 4 bases from V and 0 bases from J, with 12 bases between. The CDR3 consists of 15 residues. The germline CDR1 and CDR2 sequences are ENHRY and SYGVKD. The CDR3: CAISGNGRLNTEAFF. In nucleotides, the CDR3 is TGTGCCATCAGTGGGAACGGGCGGCTGAACACTGAAGCTTTCTTT.

The chain carries TRBV6-2 or TRBV6-3 and TRBJ2-7; D tentatively reads TRBD1 or TRBD2 (5 bases each). The germline V gene has CDR1 MNHEY and CDR2 SVGEGT. This CDR3 is 13 amino acids long. V shed 2 bases and J shed 2 bases, with 7 bases lying between them. Written as DNA, the CDR3 is TGTGCCAGCAGTTACGGGGGAACCTACGAGCAGTACTTC. It is translated as CASSYGGTYEQYF.

The chain employs TRBV29-1 and TRBJ2-1, with 9 bases aligning to TRBD1. This CDR3 spans 14 amino acids. The trim removed 4 bases at V and 2 bases at J, leaving 3 bases unmatched. Germline V gene lookup returns CDR1 SQVTM and CDR2 ANQGSEA. The CDR3 DNA reads TGCAGCGTTGCCGGGACAGGGCCCTACAATGAGCAGTTCTTC. It specifies CSVAGTGPYNEQFF.

The rearrangement uses TRBV5-5 and TRBJ2-3; D is unclear. CDR1 is SGHKS and CDR2 is YYEKEE in the germline V gene (reference sequence). The V gene lost 1 base and the J gene lost 0 bases, with 12 bases spanning the gap. The CDR3 is 16 residues long. The CDR3 loop reads CASSLPSTASTDTQYF. The DNA of the CDR3 is TGTGCCAGCAGCTTGCCCTCGACGGCTAGCACAGATACGCAGTATTTT.

The V and J genes are TRBV7-9 and TRBJ2-7; the match to TRBD2 covers 8 bases. This CDR3 comprises 15 residues. Trimming cost V 4 bases and J 1 base; bases outside gene matches: 6. Germline lookup yields CDR1 SEHNR and CDR2 FQNEAQ (reference sequence). DNA of the CDR3: TGTGCCAGCAGCTCCGGGGGGGAGAGATCCTACGAGCAGTACGTC. Translation: CASSSGGERSYEQYV.

This chain joins TRBV20-1 and TRBJ1-5; a weak D match, TRBD1 (5 bases). CDR1 is DFQATT and CDR2 is SNEGSKA in the germline V gene (reference sequence). This CDR3 has 12 residues. V was clipped by 4 bases and J by 4 bases, with 8 bases between them. The CDR3 is CSAIDRNQPQHF. The CDR3 DNA follows: TGCAGTGCTATCGACAGAAATCAGCCCCAGCATTTT.

The V and J genes are TRBV6-1 and TRBJ2-7; D remains unclear. The CDR3 runs 12 residues. From germline, CDR1 is MNHNS and CDR2 SASEGT. V lost 2 bases to trimming and J lost 6 bases, with 8 bases between them. CDR3 sequence: CASSEMRSEQYF. The CDR3 DNA reads TGTGCCAGCAGTGAAATGAGATCCGAGCAGTACTTC.

This clonotype was detected a few times. J is TRBJ2-2 and V is TRBV4-1; D is perhaps TRBD1 (6 bases). CDR1 and CDR2 from the germline V gene are MGHRA and YSYEKL. This CDR3 is built from 15 residues. Trimming stripped 4 bases from V and 2 bases from J, with 11 bases between. CDR3 in amino acids: CASSPGTFNTGELFF. The CDR3 region has the DNA TGCGCCAGCAGCCCAGGGACATTTAACACCGGGGAGCTGTTTTTT.

The chain couples TRBV20-1 to TRBJ2-1; D remains ambiguous. V was cut by 3 bases and J by 7 bases, with 10 bases left in between. The CDR3 has 12 amino acids. The germline V gene has CDR1 DFQATT and CDR2 SNEGSKA (reference sequence). The DNA for the CDR3 is TGCAGTGCTAGGGCTATGTCGAATGAGCAGTTCTTC. Amino acids: CSARAMSNEQFF.

This clonotype was observed a few times. The chain couples TRBV5-1 to TRBJ2-2; 8 bases are a match to TRBD1. Looked up from germline, CDR1 is SGHRS and CDR2 is YFSETQ. Trimming removed 4 bases from V and 2 bases from J; junction bases left unmatched: 4. This CDR3 is 15 amino acids long. CDR3 nucleotides: TGCGCCAGCAGCCCCGGACAGGGTAACACCGGGGAGCTGTTTTTT. It translates to CASSPGQGNTGELFF.

This clonotype was seen a few times. The chain couples TRBV7-9 to TRBJ2-7; D is ambiguous. The V gene's germline CDR1 is SEHNR and CDR2 FQNEAQ (reference sequence). Between the trimmed V and J ends, which lost 8 bases and 3 bases, there was a span of 11 bases. The CDR3 length is 12 residues. Here the CDR3 reads CASGPLGYEQYF. As DNA, the CDR3 is TGTGCCAGCGGGCCTCTGGGCTACGAGCAGTACTTC.

This chain connects TRBV30 to TRBJ1-2, with TRBD1 as a possible D gene (5 bases). The length of the CDR3 is 13 residues. The ends were cut back, 3 bases at V and 8 bases at J, with 16 bases in the middle. Germline CDR1 GTSNPN, CDR2 SVGIG (reference sequence). The CDR3 protein is CAWSPRGDAGYTF. In nucleotides, the CDR3 is TGTGCCTGGAGCCCACGGGGGGACGCGGGCTACACCTTC.

This clonotype was detected many times. J is TRBJ2-1 and V is TRBV12-3 or TRBV12-4, with TRBD1 identical over 11 bases. The CDR3 sequence is 15 residues long. J gave up 4 bases and V 6 bases, and 5 bases lay outside the gene matches. As DNA, the CDR3 is TGTGCCAGCAGCCATGGACAGGGGGCTTACAATGAGCAGTTCTTC. Translation gives CASSHGQGAYNEQFF.

The chain employs TRBV6-1 and TRBJ2-7; 7 positions match TRBD1. The J segment lost 6 bases and the V segment lost 7 bases, leaving 9 bases of the junction unmatched. Germline V CDR1 and CDR2: MNHNS, SASEGT. This CDR3 comprises 13 residues. CDR3 coding DNA: TGTGCCAGCACCCGGACAGGTCTTCTCGAGCAGTACGTC. Translation: CASTRTGLLEQYV.